This T cell receptor (beta chain) was sequenced during a study of cytomegalovirus exposure and HLA in healthy donors. Study-level findings and limits: A later analysis found that most CMV-associated TCR beta chains appeared HLA-restricted. Fewer N-insertions (relative to the approximately 670-donor mean) were reportedly seen in an Asian-associated ancestry cluster in a later analysis. V segments that were indistinguishable, TRBV6-2 and TRBV6-3 among them, were omitted from analysis. In an earlier analysis, in 540 or so donors, most V segments appeared productive either ~87% or ~30% of the time.

The PCR was carried out with 60 Vbeta primers and 13 Jbeta primers. Data came from immunoSEQ multiplex PCR; TCRdb stores just in-frame clones and leaves some out. The sample has 100,000 to 150,000 clones, just under 75% seen once. Of note for this clone: Its specificity is unknown.

V lost 6 bases and J lost 3; bases outside the gene matches: 7. The germline V gene has CDR1 MDHEN and CDR2 SYDVKM. CDR3 length equals 14 residues. Source material: PBMCs. The receptor was isolated from a man aged 60-69 years in good health and CMV-seropositive. The V call is TRBV28, the J call TRBJ1-1, with 7 bases matching TRBD1. CDR3 loop: CASRKTGDYTEAFF. CDR3 coding DNA: TGTGCCAGCAGGAAAACAGGGGACTACACTGAAGCTTTCTTT.